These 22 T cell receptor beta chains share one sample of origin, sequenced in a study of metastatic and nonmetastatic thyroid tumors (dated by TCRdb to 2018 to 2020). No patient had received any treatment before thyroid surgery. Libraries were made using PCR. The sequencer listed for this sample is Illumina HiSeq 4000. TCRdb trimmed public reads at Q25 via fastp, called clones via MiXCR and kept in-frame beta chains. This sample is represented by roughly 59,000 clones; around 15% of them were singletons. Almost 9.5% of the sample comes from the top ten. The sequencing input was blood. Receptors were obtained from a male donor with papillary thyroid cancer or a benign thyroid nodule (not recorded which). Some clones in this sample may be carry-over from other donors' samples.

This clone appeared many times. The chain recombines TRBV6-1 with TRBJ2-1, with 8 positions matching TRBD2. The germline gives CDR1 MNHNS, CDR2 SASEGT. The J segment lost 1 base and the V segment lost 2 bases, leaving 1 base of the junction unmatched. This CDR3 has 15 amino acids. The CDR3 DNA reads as TGTGCCAGCAGTGAAACTAGCGGATCCTACAATGAGCAGTTCTTC. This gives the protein CASSETSGSYNEQFF.

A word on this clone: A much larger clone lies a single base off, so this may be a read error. The CDR3 here is CAISLWDSLTDTQYF. The CDR3 DNA reads TGTGCCATCAGTCTATGGGACTCCCTAACAGATACGCAGTATTTT. The V gene is TRBV10-3, the J gene TRBJ2-3, with D perhaps TRBD2 (6 bases). CDR3 length: 15 residues. V was clipped by 5 bases and J by 3 bases, with 15 bases between them. Germline values: CDR1 ENHRY, CDR2 SYGVKD.

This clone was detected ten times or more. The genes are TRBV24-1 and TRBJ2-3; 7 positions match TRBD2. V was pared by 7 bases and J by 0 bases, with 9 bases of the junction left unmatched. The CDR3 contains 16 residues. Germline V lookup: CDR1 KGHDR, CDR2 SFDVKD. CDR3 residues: CATSGSGATSTDTQYF. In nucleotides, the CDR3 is TGTGCCACCAGCGGAAGCGGGGCTACTAGCACAGATACGCAGTATTTT.

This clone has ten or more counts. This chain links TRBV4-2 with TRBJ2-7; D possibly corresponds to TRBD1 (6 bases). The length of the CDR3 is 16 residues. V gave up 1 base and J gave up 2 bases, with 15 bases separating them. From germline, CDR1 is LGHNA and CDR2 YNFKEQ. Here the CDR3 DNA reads TGTGCCAGCAGCCAAGTATCAGGGGCGTACACCTACGAGCAGTACTTC. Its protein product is CASSQVSGAYTYEQYF.

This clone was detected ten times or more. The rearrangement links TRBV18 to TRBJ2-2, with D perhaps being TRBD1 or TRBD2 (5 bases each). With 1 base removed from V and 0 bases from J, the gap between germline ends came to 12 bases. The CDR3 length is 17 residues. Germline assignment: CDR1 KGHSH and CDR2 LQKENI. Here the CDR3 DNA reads TGTGCCAGCTCACCACGAGGGGACGGACCGAACACCGGGGAGCTGTTTTTT. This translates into CASSPRGDGPNTGELFF.

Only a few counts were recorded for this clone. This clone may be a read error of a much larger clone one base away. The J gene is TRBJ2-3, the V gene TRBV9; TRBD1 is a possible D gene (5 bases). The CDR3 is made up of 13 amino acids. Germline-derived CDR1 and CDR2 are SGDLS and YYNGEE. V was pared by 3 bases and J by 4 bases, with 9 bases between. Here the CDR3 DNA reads TGTGCCAGCAGCGAGACCAGGGCAGATACGCAGTATTTT. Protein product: CASSETRADTQYF.

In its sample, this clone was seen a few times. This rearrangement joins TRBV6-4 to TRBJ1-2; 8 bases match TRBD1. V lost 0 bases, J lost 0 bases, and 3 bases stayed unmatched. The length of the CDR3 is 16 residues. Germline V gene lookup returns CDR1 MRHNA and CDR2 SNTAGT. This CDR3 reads CASSDSTGGTNYGYTF. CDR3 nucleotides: TGTGCCAGCAGTGACTCCACAGGGGGTACTAACTATGGCTACACCTTC.

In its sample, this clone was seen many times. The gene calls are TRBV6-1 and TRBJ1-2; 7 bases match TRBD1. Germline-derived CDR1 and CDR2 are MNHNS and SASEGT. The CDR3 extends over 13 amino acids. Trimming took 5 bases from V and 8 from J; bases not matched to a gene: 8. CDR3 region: CASSLTGLGGYTF. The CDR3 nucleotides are TGTGCCAGCAGTCTGACAGGGTTAGGGGGCTACACCTTC.

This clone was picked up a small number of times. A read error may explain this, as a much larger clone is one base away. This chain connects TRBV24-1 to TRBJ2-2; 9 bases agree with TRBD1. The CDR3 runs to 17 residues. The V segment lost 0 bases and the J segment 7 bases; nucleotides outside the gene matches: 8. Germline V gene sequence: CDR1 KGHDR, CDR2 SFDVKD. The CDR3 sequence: CATSDLGQGSKGGELFF. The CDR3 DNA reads TGTGCCACCAGTGATTTGGGACAGGGGTCCAAGGGCGGGGAGCTGTTTTTT.

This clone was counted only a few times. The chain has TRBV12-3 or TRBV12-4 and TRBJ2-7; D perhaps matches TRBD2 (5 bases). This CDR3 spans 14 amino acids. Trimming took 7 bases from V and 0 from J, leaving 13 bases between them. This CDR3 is CASMEAASSYEQYF. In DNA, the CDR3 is TGTGCCAGCATGGAGGCGGCGAGCTCCTACGAGCAGTACTTC.

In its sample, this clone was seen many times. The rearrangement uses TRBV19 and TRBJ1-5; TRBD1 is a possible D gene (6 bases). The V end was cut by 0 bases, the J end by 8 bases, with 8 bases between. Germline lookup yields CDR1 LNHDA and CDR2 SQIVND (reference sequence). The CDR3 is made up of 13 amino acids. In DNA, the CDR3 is TGTGCCAGTAGTATAGAGCGGGACAAGCCCCAGCATTTT. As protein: CASSIERDKPQHF. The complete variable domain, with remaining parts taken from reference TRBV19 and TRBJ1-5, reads DGGITQSPKYLFRKEGQNVTLSCEQNLNHDAMYWYRQDPGQGLRLIYYSQIVNDFQKGDIAEGYSVSREKKESFPLTVTSAQKNPTAFYLCASSIERDKPQHFGDGTRLSIL.

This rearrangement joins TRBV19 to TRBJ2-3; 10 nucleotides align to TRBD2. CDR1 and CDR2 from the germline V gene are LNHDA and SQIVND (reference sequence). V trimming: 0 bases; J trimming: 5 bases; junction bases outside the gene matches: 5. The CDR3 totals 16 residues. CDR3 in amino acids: CASSIDGLAERDTQYF. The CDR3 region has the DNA TGTGCCAGTAGTATAGACGGACTAGCGGAAAGAGATACGCAGTATTTT.

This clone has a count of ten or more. This CDR3 is CASSPGLNYGYTF. In DNA, the CDR3 is TGTGCCAGCTCACCAGGCTTGAACTATGGCTACACCTTC. This rearrangement joins TRBV18 to TRBJ1-2; D is ambiguous. Trimming cost V 2 bases and J 2 bases, with 6 bases left between them. Per the germline V gene, CDR1 is KGHSH and CDR2 is LQKENI. This CDR3 region has 13 residues.

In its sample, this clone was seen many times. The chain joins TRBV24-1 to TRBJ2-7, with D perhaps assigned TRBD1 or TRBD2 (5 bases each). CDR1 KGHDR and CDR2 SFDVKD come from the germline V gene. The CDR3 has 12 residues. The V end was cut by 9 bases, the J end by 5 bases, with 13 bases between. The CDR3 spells CATRGRENEQYV. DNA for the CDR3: TGTGCCACCCGGGGCAGGGAGAACGAGCAGTACGTC.

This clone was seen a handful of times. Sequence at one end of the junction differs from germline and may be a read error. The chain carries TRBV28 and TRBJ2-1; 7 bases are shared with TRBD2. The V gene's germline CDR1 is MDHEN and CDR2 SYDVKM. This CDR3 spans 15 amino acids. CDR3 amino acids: CASILVVAGYNEQFF. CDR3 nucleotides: TGTGCCAGCATTTTAGTTGTAGCGGGTTACAATGAGCAGTTCTTC.

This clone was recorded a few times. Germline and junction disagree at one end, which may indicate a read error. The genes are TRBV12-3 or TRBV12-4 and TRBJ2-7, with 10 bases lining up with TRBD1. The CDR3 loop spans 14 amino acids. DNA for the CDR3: TGTGCCAGCAGCTTAGGGACAGGGGACTACGATCAGTACTTC. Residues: CASSLGTGDYDQYF.

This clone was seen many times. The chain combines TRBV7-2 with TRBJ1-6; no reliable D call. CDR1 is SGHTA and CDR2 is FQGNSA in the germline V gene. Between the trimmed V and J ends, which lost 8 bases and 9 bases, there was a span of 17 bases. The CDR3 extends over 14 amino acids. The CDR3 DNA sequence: TGTGCCAGCGACTGGTTGGGCACAAGTTCACCCCTCCACTTT. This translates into CASDWLGTSSPLHF. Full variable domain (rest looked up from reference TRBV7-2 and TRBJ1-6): GAGVSQSPSNKVTEKGKDVELRCDPISGHTALYWYRQSLGQGLEFLIYFQGNSAPDKSGLPSDRFSAERTGGSVSTLTIQRTQQEDSAVYLCASDWLGTSSPLHFGNGTRLTVT.

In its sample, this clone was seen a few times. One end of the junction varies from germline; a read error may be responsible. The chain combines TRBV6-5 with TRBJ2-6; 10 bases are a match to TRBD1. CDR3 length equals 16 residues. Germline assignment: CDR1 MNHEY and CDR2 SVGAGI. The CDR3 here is CASSYTTGTGANFLTF. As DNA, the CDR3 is TGTGCCAGCAGTTACACAACAGGGACAGGGGCCAACTTCCTGACTTTC.

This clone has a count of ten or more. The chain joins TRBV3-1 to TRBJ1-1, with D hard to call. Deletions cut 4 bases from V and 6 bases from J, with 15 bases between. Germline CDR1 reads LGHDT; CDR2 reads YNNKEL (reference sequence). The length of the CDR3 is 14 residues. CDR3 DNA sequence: TGTGCCAGCAGCCCCGACGGGCATTGGTCTGAAGCTTTCTTT. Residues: CASSPDGHWSEAFF.

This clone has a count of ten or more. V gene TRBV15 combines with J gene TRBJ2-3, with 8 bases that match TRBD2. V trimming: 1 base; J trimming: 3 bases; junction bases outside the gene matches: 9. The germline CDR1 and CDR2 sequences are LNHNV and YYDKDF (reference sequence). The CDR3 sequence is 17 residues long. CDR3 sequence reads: CATSRAWKREKTDTQYF. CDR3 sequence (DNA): TGTGCCACCAGCAGAGCCTGGAAGCGGGAGAAGACAGATACGCAGTATTTT. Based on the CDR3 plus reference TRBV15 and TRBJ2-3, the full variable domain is DAMVIQNPRYQVTQFGKPVTLSCSQTLNHNVMYWYQQKSSQAPKLLFHYYDKDFNNEADTPDNFQSRRPNTSFCFLDIRSPGLGDTAMYLCATSRAWKREKTDTQYFGPGTRLTVL.

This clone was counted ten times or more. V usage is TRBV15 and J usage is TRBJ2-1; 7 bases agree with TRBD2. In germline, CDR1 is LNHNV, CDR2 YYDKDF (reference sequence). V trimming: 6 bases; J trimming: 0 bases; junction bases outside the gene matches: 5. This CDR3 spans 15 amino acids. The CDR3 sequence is CATSDRDYSYNEQFF. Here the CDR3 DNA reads TGTGCCACCAGTGACCGGGACTACTCCTACAATGAGCAGTTCTTC.

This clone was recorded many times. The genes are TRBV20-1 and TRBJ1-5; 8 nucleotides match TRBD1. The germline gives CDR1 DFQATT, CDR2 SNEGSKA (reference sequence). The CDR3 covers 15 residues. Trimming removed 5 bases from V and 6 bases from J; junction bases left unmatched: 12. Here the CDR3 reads CSAFVGQAKSQPQHF. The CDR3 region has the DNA TGCAGTGCTTTTGTGGGACAGGCAAAGAGTCAGCCCCAGCATTTT.